Presented here are 18 T cell receptor beta chains from one specimen sequenced in a study of human T cells and chemical hapten exposure. Time point in this sample: pre-sensitization, week 0. Specified treatment: therapeutic diphenylcyclopropenone sensitization with weekly scalp DPC. TCRdb redid the calling of the RACE reads with MiXCR, one entry per CDR3 protein. The sample lists 60,000 to 80,000 distinct CDR3 sequences, roughly 6.7% occurring once. Source: whole blood, taken in connection with sensitization to the hapten diphenylcyclopropenone (DPC). These receptors all stem from a woman aged 25 to 39 with alopecia areata. Some clones in this sample may be carry-over from other donors' samples.

The chain combines TRBV7-2 with TRBJ1-5, with 9 nucleotides matching TRBD1. V shed 3 bases and J 6 bases; nucleotides not matched to a gene: 3. CDR1 is SGHTA and CDR2 is FQGNSA in the germline V gene. The CDR3 spans 14 residues. The CDR3 reads CASSLTQGAQPQHF. The CDR3 DNA follows: TGTGCCAGCAGCTTGACACAGGGGGCTCAGCCCCAGCATTTT.

The sample holds many counts of this clonotype. CDR3 in DNA: TGCAGTGCTAGTCGACCGGGACAGGACACTGAAGCTTTCTTT. Translated, it gives CSASRPGQDTEAFF. V gene TRBV20-1 combines with J gene TRBJ1-1; TRBD1 matches at 8 bases. This CDR3 spans 14 amino acids. Looked up from germline, CDR1 is DFQATT and CDR2 is SNEGSKA (reference sequence). V was pared by 3 bases and J by 3 bases, with 6 bases of the junction left unmatched.

This clonotype was found a few times. This rearrangement joins TRBV10-3 to TRBJ2-3; 9 bases map to TRBD2. CDR3 length: 14 residues. From germline, CDR1 is ENHRY and CDR2 SYGVKD. V lost 8 bases, J lost 4 bases, and 7 bases stayed unmatched. In DNA, the CDR3 is TGTGCCATCGGCGCGGGGGGGGGCGCAGATACGCAGTATTTT. Its translation is CAIGAGGGADTQYF.

This clonotype occurred many times. V gene TRBV4-1 combines with J gene TRBJ1-5, with a weak D call TRBD1 (6 bases). The V gene's germline CDR1 is MGHRA and CDR2 YSYEKL. V gave up 3 bases and J gave up 5 bases, with 14 bases separating them. The CDR3 is made up of 15 amino acids. The DNA of the CDR3 is TGCGCCAGCAGCCATTTACAGGGTCGGGATCAGCCCCAGCATTTT. Translation gives CASSHLQGRDQPQHF.

Ten or more counts support this clonotype. The chain recombines TRBV7-9 with TRBJ1-5; TRBD1 matches 7 bases. Germline V lookup: CDR1 SEHNR, CDR2 FQNEAQ (reference sequence). This CDR3 spans 15 amino acids. Trimming took 4 bases from V and 4 from J; bases not matched to a gene: 7. In DNA form, the CDR3 reads TGTGCCAGCAGCTCTACAGGGGCGTATAATCAGCCCCAGCATTTT. This encodes CASSSTGAYNQPQHF.

The chain has TRBV15 and TRBJ2-3; a possible D gene is TRBD2 (5 bases). Germline V gene lookup returns CDR1 LNHNV and CDR2 YYDKDF (reference sequence). V lost 0 bases, J lost 6 bases, and 10 bases lay in between. This CDR3 comprises 14 residues. CDR3 protein: CATSRDMEADTQYF. The CDR3 DNA sequence: TGTGCCACCAGCAGAGATATGGAGGCTGATACGCAGTATTTT.

V is TRBV12-3 or TRBV12-4 and J is TRBJ1-2; unclear D gene. V was shortened by 1 base and J by 6 bases, with 9 bases between the two germline ends. There are 13 residues in the CDR3. As DNA, the CDR3 is TGTGCCAGCAGTTTAGTCGGAAAGGATGGCTACACCTTC. Amino acid sequence: CASSLVGKDGYTF.

This clonotype was seen ten or more times. V usage is TRBV7-9 and J usage is TRBJ2-3, with 10 bases lining up with TRBD2. Unmatched junction bases numbered 3, after V lost 5 bases and J lost 1 base. CDR3 size: 15 residues. In germline, CDR1 is SEHNR, CDR2 FQNEAQ (reference sequence). The CDR3 nucleotides read TGTGCCAGCAGCCAAAGCGGGGGGGGCACAGATACGCAGTATTTT. Its translation: CASSQSGGGTDTQYF.

Many counts were recorded for this clonotype. J is TRBJ2-7 and V is TRBV29-1; the D gene could be TRBD1 or TRBD2 (5 bases each). The CDR3 loop spans 16 amino acids. Germline CDR1 reads SQVTM; CDR2 reads ANQGSEA. Trimming stripped 7 bases from V and 0 bases from J, with 22 bases between. Here the CDR3 DNA reads TGCAGCGCTCGATCCCCGGGGCCATTCAGCTCCTACGAGCAGTACTTC. Its translation is CSARSPGPFSSYEQYF.

The chain links TRBV3-1 to TRBJ2-5; 9 bases match TRBD2. The CDR3 consists of 18 residues. After removal of 0 bases from V and 5 bases from J, the junction contained 13 bases not matched to a gene. Germline CDR1 and CDR2: LGHDT and YNNKEL (reference sequence). CDR3 bases: TGTGCCAGCAGCCAAGATCCAAGGGCAGCGGGGGGTCTGGAGACCCAGTACTTC. Amino acid sequence: CASSQDPRAAGGLETQYF.

This clonotype was detected many times. The rearrangement links TRBV15 to TRBJ1-5, with a weak D call TRBD1 (5 bases). The CDR3 spans 15 residues. Trimming stripped 9 bases from V and 3 bases from J, with 18 bases between. CDR1 LNHNV and CDR2 YYDKDF come from the germline V gene (reference sequence). CDR3 amino acids: CATSPQGMDNQPQHF. For the CDR3, the DNA is TGTGCCACGAGTCCCCAGGGAATGGACAATCAGCCCCAGCATTTT.

This clonotype was counted many times. The chain carries TRBV29-1 and TRBJ1-1; D unclear. In germline, CDR1 is SQVTM, CDR2 ANQGSEA. The CDR3 loop spans 12 amino acids. Trimming took 4 bases from V and 8 from J, leaving 14 bases between them. In nucleotides, the CDR3 is TGCAGCGTTGGGGCTCCAGAGCAAGAAGCTTTCTTT. It codes for CSVGAPEQEAFF.

V usage is TRBV6-5 and J usage is TRBJ1-2; maybe TRBD1 (6 bases). The CDR3 runs to 14 residues. The germline gives CDR1 MNHEY, CDR2 SVGAGI. With 2 bases removed from V and 4 bases from J, the gap between germline ends came to 11 bases. The CDR3 region is CASSYRGRGYGYTF. Here the CDR3 DNA reads TGTGCCAGCAGTTACCGGGGGCGCGGCTATGGCTACACCTTC.

This clonotype was recorded many times. The chain links TRBV12-3 or TRBV12-4 to TRBJ2-6, with D unclear. Between the trimmed V and J ends, which lost 10 bases and 0 bases, there was a span of 10 bases. This CDR3 region has 14 residues. CDR3 DNA: TGTGCCATCCCCGGGCTCTCTGGGGCCAACGTCCTGACTTTC. This translates into CAIPGLSGANVLTF.

The table lists this clonotype with many counts. The V and J genes are TRBV5-1 and TRBJ2-7; D unresolved. Germline CDR1 and CDR2: SGHRS and YFSETQ. This CDR3 comprises 12 residues. V lost 0 bases and J 6 bases, leaving 7 bases between the germline ends. In DNA form, the CDR3 reads TGCGCCAGCAGCTTGGAGGTGGGCGAGCAGTACTTC. Its protein is CASSLEVGEQYF.

This clonotype has ten or more counts. V is TRBV7-2 and J is TRBJ2-3; 7 bases map to TRBD2. Losses at the gene ends were 0 bases for V and 2 bases for J; bases not matched to a gene: 2. CDR1 and CDR2 (germline): SGHTA, FQGNSA. CDR3 length: 15 residues. The CDR3 sequence: CASSLAGRVTDTQYF. In nucleotides, the CDR3 is TGTGCCAGCAGCTTAGCGGGGAGGGTCACAGATACGCAGTATTTT.

This clonotype showed up many times. V usage is TRBV5-1 and J usage is TRBJ1-3; D call uncertain. Germline lookup yields CDR1 SGHRS and CDR2 YFSETQ. V was shortened by 0 bases and J by 0 bases, with 10 bases between the two germline ends. This CDR3 is 16 amino acids long. The CDR3 DNA reads as TGCGCCAGCAGCTTGGGGAGCACAGCCTCTGGAAACACCATATATTTT. Its protein product is CASSLGSTASGNTIYF.

This clonotype was seen at least ten times. The rearrangement uses TRBV5-1 and TRBJ2-1; 9 bases align to TRBD2. From germline, CDR1 is SGHRS and CDR2 YFSETQ. V lost 3 bases to trimming and J lost 10 bases; unmatched junction nucleotides: 8. The CDR3 is 14 residues long. The DNA for the CDR3 is TGCGCCAGCAGCTCGCGCGGGGGGGCCTGGGAGCAGTTCTTC. Translating gives CASSSRGGAWEQFF.